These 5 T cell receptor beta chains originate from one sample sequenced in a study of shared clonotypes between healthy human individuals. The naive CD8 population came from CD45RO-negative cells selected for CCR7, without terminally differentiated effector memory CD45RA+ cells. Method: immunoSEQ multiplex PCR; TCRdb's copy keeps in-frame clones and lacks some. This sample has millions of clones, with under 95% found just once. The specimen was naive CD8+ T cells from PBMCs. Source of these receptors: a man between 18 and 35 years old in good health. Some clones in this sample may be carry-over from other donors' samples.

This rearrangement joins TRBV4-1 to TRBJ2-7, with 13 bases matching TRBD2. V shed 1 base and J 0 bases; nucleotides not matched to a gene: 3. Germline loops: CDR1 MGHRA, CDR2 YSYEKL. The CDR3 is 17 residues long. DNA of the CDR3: TGCGCCAGCAGCCAAGGGACTAGCGGGAGATTCTCCTACGAGCAGTACTTC. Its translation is CASSQGTSGRFSYEQYF.

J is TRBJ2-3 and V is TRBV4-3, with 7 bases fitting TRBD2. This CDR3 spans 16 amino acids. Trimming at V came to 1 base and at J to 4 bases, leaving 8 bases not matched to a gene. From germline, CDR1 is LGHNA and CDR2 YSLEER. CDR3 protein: CASSQASGMVSDTQYF. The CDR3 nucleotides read TGCGCCAGCAGCCAAGCCAGCGGGATGGTCTCAGATACGCAGTATTTT.

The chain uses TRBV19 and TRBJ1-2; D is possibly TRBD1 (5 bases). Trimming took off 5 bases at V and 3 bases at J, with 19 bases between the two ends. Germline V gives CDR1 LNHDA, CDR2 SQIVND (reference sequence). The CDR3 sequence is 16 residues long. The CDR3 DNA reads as TGTGCCAGTAGTGCCTTCGGGGGGACCTTCGACTATGGCTACACCTTC. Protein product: CASSAFGGTFDYGYTF.

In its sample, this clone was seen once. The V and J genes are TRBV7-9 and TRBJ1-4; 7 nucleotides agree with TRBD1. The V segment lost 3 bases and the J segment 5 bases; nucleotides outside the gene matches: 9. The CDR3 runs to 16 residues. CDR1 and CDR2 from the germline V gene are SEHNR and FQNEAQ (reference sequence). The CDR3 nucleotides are TGTGCCAGCAGCTTTCCTGGACAGGACTTAAATGAAAAACTGTTTTTT. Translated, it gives CASSFPGQDLNEKLFF.

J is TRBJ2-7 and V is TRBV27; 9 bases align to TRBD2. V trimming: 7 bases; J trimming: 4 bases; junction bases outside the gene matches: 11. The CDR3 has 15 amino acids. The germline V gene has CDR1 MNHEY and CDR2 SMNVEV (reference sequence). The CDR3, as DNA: TGTGCCAGCAAAATGATCGGGACTAGCATGTACGAGCAGTACTTC. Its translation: CASKMIGTSMYEQYF.